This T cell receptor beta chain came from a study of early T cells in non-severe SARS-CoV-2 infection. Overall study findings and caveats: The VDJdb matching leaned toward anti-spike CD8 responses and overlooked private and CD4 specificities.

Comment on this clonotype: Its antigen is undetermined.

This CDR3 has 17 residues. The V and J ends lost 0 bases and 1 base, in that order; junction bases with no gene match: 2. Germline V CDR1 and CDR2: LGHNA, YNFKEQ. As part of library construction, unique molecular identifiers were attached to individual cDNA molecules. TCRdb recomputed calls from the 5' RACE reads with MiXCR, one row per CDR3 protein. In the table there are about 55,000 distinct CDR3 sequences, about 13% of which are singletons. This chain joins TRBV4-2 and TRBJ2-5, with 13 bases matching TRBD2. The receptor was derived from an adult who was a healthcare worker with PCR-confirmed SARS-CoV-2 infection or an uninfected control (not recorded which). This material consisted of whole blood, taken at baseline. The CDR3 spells CASSQELAGGLQETQYF. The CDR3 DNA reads TGTGCCAGCAGCCAAGAACTAGCGGGAGGGCTCCAAGAGACCCAGTACTTC.